This T cell receptor beta chain was sequenced during a study of T cell changes during pregnancy in multiple sclerosis. TCRdb's table, derived via immunoSEQ multiplex PCR, lists solely in-frame clones and lacks some. The table shows 95,000 to 110,000 clones, with around 94% occurring only once. The CDR3 is 13 amino acids. Germline CDR1 SGHRS, CDR2 YFSETQ. Trimming left V 4 bases short and J 3 bases short, with 7 bases between. The specimen was peripheral blood, collected after pregnancy. The TCR comes from a female donor with multiple sclerosis, enrolled in a pregnancy study. The chain links TRBV5-1 to TRBJ2-2; tentative D call: TRBD1 (5 bases). CDR3 in DNA: TGCGCCAGCAGCCAACAGGACACCGGGGAGCTGTTTTTT. The encoded protein is CASSQQDTGELFF.